The source of this T cell receptor (beta chain) is a study of cytomegalovirus exposure and HLA in healthy donors (dated by TCRdb to about 2017). The study in broad terms: In an earlier analysis of approximately 500 of the donors, about 270 Gb of sequence data and approximately 120 million unique TCR beta sequences from about 179 million T cells were reported. To decide whether each TCR beta V gene segment behaved as functional or pseudogenic, an earlier analysis of some 540 of the donors relied on high-throughput TCR beta sequencing. Donor age, sex, ethnicity and CMV serostatus were compiled together with the repertoire data. The T cell repertoires of some 700 subjects were profiled by immunosequencing and related to cytomegalovirus serostatus. The study was designed to test whether signatures of past pathogen exposure could be identified by cataloging public T cell receptors. To predict cytomegalovirus infection status, the study brought together high-throughput TCR immunosequencing, statistical association of individual TCRs with disease status, and machine learning. Besides the first cohort of roughly 700 subjects, a separate validation cohort made up of over 95 different subjects was used. Every discovery cohort repertoire had been produced on one sequencing platform. The number of typed donors differed by locus: 629-630 for A, B, C, DRB1 and DQB1; some 500 for DQA1; roughly 600 for DPA1; and around 450 for DPB1. In the later analysis, no new phenotypic data were used to find candidate immune exposures; instead, reliance was placed on TCR beta sequences and their occurrence across donors. Genome-wide SNP genotypes for about 65% of the roughly 700 donors were used in a later genetic analysis, which treated that subset as a discovery cohort. Roughly 5 DR-DQ haplotypes were handled as single units for association and clustering, since linkage in the cohort was strong. Among the approximately 400 genotyped donors, approximately 82% belonged to the genetic ancestry cluster associated with self-reported Caucasian donors. On average, around 240,000 unique TCR beta nucleotide sequences were sequenced per donor among 398 genotyped donors of the cohort, with about 17% of those sequences being non-productive. An early release that covered around 590 HLA-typed donors contained about 290 gigabases of sequencing data and roughly 84 million unique TCR sequences. A later analysis re-analyzed previously published TCR beta repertoires from several hundred donors and added high-resolution HLA genotyping to study TCR occurrence patterns. HLA typing included class I and class II loci at four-digit resolution.

Points on this clone: Its antigen has not been determined. No per-base quality is available; no much larger clone lies one base away.

Paper-wide results and their limitations: Immune exposure information for the cohort was limited to CMV serostatus. A later genetic analysis reported fewer N-insertions in productive TCRs among donors in an Asian-associated ancestry cluster than the roughly 650-donor mean. In a later analysis, HLA-associated TCR beta chains showed more clonal expansion and lower generation probabilities than non-associated chains that were equally common. Because counts were too low, about 18 rarely observed V segments, including chromosome 9 orphons, were excluded from the earlier analysis of around 590 of the donors. Specific HLA alleles were associated with 16,951 TCR beta sequences at a false discovery rate of 0.05 in a later analysis. A further reported finding was that TCR beta sequences accurately predicted the HLA-A and HLA-B alleles for most subjects in the first cohort. In this cohort, only TCR beta chains were sequenced, and detectable features were limited by the absence of alpha or paired-chain data. The study gave a list of more than 150 TCR beta chains associated with cytomegalovirus. Broadly in line with IMGT annotations, most TCR beta V segments showed up in productive rearrangements about 87% or about 30% of the time in an earlier analysis of approximately 640 of the donors. A later analysis found that most CMV-associated TCR beta chains appeared HLA-restricted, with HLA associations seemingly driven largely by CMV exposure. Because the 87-base-pair reads could not distinguish some IMGT-functional V segments, including TRBV6-2 and TRBV6-3, those segments were excluded. In both the original and validation cohorts, the classifier was reported to diagnose cytomegalovirus status with high specificity and sensitivity. The sequencing pipeline was judged likely to have produced a cluster of highly shared sequence variants as a technical artifact. According to a later analysis, TCR association rates differed among HLA loci, with DRB1 alleles showing the most associated TCRs and HLA-C alleles showing the fewest. HLA typing was unavailable for some donors at each locus, so association tests used only the typed subset. Correlated functional status among segregating V segments might be attributable to linkage disequilibrium, but an unknown experimental factor could not be ruled out. According to a later analysis, parvovirus B19, influenza, CMV and Epstein-Barr virus appeared linked to several top co-occurrence clusters. Sequencing depth was assumed to be roughly uniform across donors in the presence/absence analyses, though that assumption may not hold. It was suggested by the authors that the approach could potentially be generalized to other disease states and immunological phenotypes. Most TCR sequences were observed very rarely across donors, whereas some public TCRs were present in many individuals. When HLA alleles, especially DR and DQ, strongly co-occurred, attributing TCR associations to individual alleles was difficult. V-gene and J-gene trimming of TCR beta chains was associated with a missense DCLRE1C variant in a later genetic analysis, and the association was replicated in an independent cohort. Three of the identified cytomegalovirus-associated TCR beta chains were confirmed in vitro to be specific for cytomegalovirus antigens.

The library was built by means of the immunoSEQ multiplex PCR assay. For the multiplex PCR, a mixture combining 60 forward primers for TCR Vbeta segments and 13 reverse primers for TCR Jbeta segments was used. Amplification of the CDR3 region of rearranged TCR beta genes was performed with a multiplex PCR assay on genomic DNA. The amplified TCR beta libraries were sequenced on the Illumina HiSeq System as 87-base-pair reads. In the paper's pipeline: Across the 700 or so repertoires, a later analysis counted tens of millions of unique TCR beta chains, about 10 million of which were shared by at least two donors. A nearest-neighbor algorithm error-corrected the raw reads and collapsed the reads into unique sequences, merging closely related sequences to remove PCR and sequencing errors. To assign V, D and J gene segments, CDR3 sequences were aligned to IMGT reference sequences. Each retained sequence needed at least a six-nucleotide match to both a V gene segment and a J gene segment. A rearrangement counted as productive if the CDR3 had no stop codons and remained in frame with V and J, and every other rearrangement counted as non-productive. CDR3 was defined according to IMGT convention as the region running from the second conserved V-encoded cysteine to the conserved J-encoded phenylalanine. The earlier analysis of about 620 of the donors excluded sequences that lacked an unambiguous match to a single V gene segment. An earlier analysis of 450 to 650 of the donors called V segments functional above 56.7% productive rearrangements and segregating when the between-donor standard deviation exceeded 5%. To diagnose cytomegalovirus status from the catalog of TCR beta chain sequences, a statistical classification framework was built. In a later analysis, V and J genes were assigned by comparing TCR nucleotide sequences against IMGT/GENE-DB human TR gene sequences. In a later analysis, CDR3 sequences and most-parsimonious VDJ recombination scenarios were assigned using the TCRdist pipeline. In a later analysis, every TCR beta chain was defined by the combination of its CDR3 amino acid sequence and its V-gene family, and reads without a unique V-gene family were dropped. A later analysis removed 592 highly shared, low-generation-probability nucleotide sequences to deal with suspected cross-contamination and a sequencing artifact. In a later analysis, a clonal expansion index for each public chain was calculated from normalized within-repertoire ranks of inferred template counts. In a later analysis, generation probabilities were computed with a VDJ recombination model fitted to out-of-frame rearrangements, and the resulting probabilities were checked against IGoR. Hypergeometric tests were used in a later analysis to score TCR-TCR, TCR-HLA and TCR-CMV co-occurrence, with a repertoire-size bias correction applied to the TCR pairs. False discovery rates were estimated in a later analysis by permuting HLA or CMV assignments 20 times. In a later analysis, co-occurring TCRs were grouped using DBSCAN, and TCRdist sequence similarity was added for clustering within HLA-allele-positive subsets. Repertoires with fewer than 30,000 or more than 120,000 public chains were left out of co-occurrence clustering, as were about 5 repertoires with anomalous nucleotide sharing. TCRdb stores this immuneACCESS table with in-frame sequences only. Part of the clones is absent; in the studies checked, under half of the shortfall reflects unresolved V genes, and no reason is known for the rest. V, J and clone size are those of that table, while D and trimming were read from the DNA. The sample table records about 150,000 clones; approximately 71% of these occur just once. In total, the top ten clones hold approximately 5.6% of the sample.

CDR1 is given as ENHRY and CDR2 as SYGVKD, both from the germline V gene. Spanning cysteine to phenylalanine, the CDR3 consists of 17 amino acids. Only the CDR3 region is kept as DNA, spanning 51 bases read in frame from base 1. V loses 0 bases at its end and J loses 2 bases; junction bases beyond the gene matches: 3. The cohort comprised fewer than 700 healthy bone marrow donors. At the time of sampling, every cohort member was nominally healthy, though immune exposures that went unrecorded were likely present. The donor was CMV seropositive and was included in the group of approximately 300 seropositive cohort members. A peripheral blood sample was collected from each donor, and TCR beta sequencing was performed on peripheral blood mononuclear cells. The Qiagen DNeasy Blood Extraction Kit was used to extract genomic DNA from the blood cell samples.

What was sequenced was PBMCs. The chain couples TRBV10-3 to TRBJ2-5, with 13 bases matching TRBD2. The sequence came from a woman aged 18-30 years in good health and CMV-seropositive. The sequenced DNA is TGTGCCATCAGTGAGTCCCCGGGACTAGCGGGACAAGAGACCCAGTACTTC. Its protein is CAISESPGLAGQETQYF.